The 2 T cell receptor beta chains reported below all come from one sample, sequenced in a study of long-term antiretroviral therapy in people with HIV. Investigators performed immunoSEQ version v3.0 at survey level. Sequencing used immunoSEQ multiplex PCR; TCRdb keeps in-frame clones, though not all of them. The data contain around 15,000 clones, roughly nine tenths of them singletons. The sequences come from unsorted PBMCs, collected 0.6 years after starting antiretroviral therapy. Every receptor here comes from a woman aged 40 to 55 with HIV.

This chain connects TRBV30 to TRBJ2-3; D is unclear. Trimming took off 0 bases at V and 5 bases at J, with 9 bases between the two ends. Per germline, CDR1 GTSNPN and CDR2 SVGIG (reference sequence). The CDR3 runs 13 residues. The CDR3, as DNA: TGTGCCTGGAGTGTACGATCGGGAGATACGCAGTATTTT. Encoded protein: CAWSVRSGDTQYF.

The chain employs TRBV12-5 and TRBJ1-4; D gene ambiguous. V was pared by 4 bases and J by 0 bases, with 6 bases between. CDR1 is LGHNT, CDR2 FRNRAP, per germline. The CDR3 has 14 residues. CDR3 nucleotide sequence: TGTGCTAGTGGTTCCGGGGCAACTAATGAAAAACTGTTTTTT. Residues: CASGSGATNEKLFF.